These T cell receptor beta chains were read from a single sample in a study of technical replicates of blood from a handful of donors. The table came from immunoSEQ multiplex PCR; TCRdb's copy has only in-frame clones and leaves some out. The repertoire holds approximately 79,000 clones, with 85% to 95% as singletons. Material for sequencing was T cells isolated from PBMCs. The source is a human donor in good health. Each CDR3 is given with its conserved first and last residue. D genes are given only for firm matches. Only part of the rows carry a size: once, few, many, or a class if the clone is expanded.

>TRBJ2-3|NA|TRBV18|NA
TGTGCCAGCTCACCACGAACTAGCACAGATACGCAGTATTTT
CASSPRTSTDTQYF
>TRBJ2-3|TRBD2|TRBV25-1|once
TGTGCCAGCAGTGACCTCGGGGGGGTCGCGAGTGTAACGCAGTATTTT
CASSDLGGVASVTQYF
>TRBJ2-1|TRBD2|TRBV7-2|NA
TGTGCCAGCAGGCGGAAGGGACTACAGTACAATGAGCAGTTCTTC
CASRRKGLQYNEQFF
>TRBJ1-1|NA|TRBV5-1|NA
TGCGCCAGCAGCCTTAAAACAGGCACTGAAGCTTTCTTT
CASSLKTGTEAFF
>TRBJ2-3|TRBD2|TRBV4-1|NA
TGCGCCAGCAGCCAAACGGGGCTAGCGGGGGGGCGAATCCCGCTAGGTACGCAGTATTTT
CASSQTGLAGGRIPLGTQYF
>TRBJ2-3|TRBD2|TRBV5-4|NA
TGTGCCAGCGGGACTAGCGGAAGCACAGATACGCAGTATTTT
CASGTSGSTDTQYF
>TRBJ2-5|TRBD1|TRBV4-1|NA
TGCGCCAGCAGCCAATCTCGCTGGGGGCCGAGACAGGGAAAAGAGACCCAGTACTTC
CASSQSRWGPRQGKETQYF
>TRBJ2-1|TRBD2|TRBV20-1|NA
TGCAGTGCAAATGGACTAGCGGAGCAGTTCTTC
CSANGLAEQFF
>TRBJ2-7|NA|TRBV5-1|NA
TGCGCCAGCAGCCTCCGACCGGGAAACCTCGAGGACGAGCAGTACTTC
CASSLRPGNLEDEQYF
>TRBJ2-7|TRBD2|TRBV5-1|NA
TGCGCCAGCAGCTTGACTAGCGACTCCTACGAGCAGTACTTC
CASSLTSDSYEQYF
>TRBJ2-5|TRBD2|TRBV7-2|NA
TGTGCCAGCAGCCCATTGGGACTAGGGGATGAGACCCAGTACTTC
CASSPLGLGDETQYF
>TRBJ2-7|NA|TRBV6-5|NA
TGTGCCAGCAGTTACTCGACCGACAGGTCCTACGAGCAGTACTTC
CASSYSTDRSYEQYF
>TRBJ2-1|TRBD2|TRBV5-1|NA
TGCGCCAGCAGACCTAGCGGGGGCCCCTACAATGAGCAGTTCTTC
CASRPSGGPYNEQFF
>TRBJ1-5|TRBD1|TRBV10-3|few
TGTGCCATCAGTCAGAAGGACAGGGAGGGCAATCAGCCCCAGCATTTT
CAISQKDREGNQPQHF
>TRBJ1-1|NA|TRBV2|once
TGTGCCAGCCGGTCCCTATCGGACAGCCCTGACACTGAAGCTTTCTTT
CASRSLSDSPDTEAFF
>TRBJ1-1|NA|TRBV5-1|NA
TGCGCCAGCAGCGTGACAGTGAACACTGAAGCTTTCTTT
CASSVTVNTEAFF